A selection of T cell receptor beta chains follows, all from one sample in a study of molecular identifiers for immune sequencing clone quantification. One entry per CDR3 protein results from TCRdb running MiXCR on the PCR reads. The sample lists under 800,000 distinct CDR3 sequences, 25% occurring once. Sequenced sample: naive CD8+ T cells from blood, with Jurkat cell RNA spiked in. Receptor source: a human donor in good health. Some libraries in this study had Jurkat cell RNA spiked in. Both conserved end residues are part of each CDR3. Each record gives: V gene, D gene, J gene, clone size, CDR3 length, CDR3 DNA, CDR3 protein. A D gene is named only where the DNA matches it firmly. Some rows have no size entry. The others give once, few or many, or a class for an expanded clone.

v_call: TRBV20-1
d_call: TRBD1
j_call: TRBJ2-7
clone_size: many
cdr3_length: 12
cdr3_nt: TGCAGTGCTCGGACAGGGTTCTACGAGCAGTACTTC
cdr3_aa: CSARTGFYEQYF

v_call: TRBV20-1
d_call: NA
j_call: TRBJ2-5
clone_size: NA
cdr3_length: 17
cdr3_nt: TGCAGTGCTAGAGATGGGTCAGCAGGACAGAACTTAGAGACCCAGTACTTC
cdr3_aa: CSARDGSAGQNLETQYF

v_call: TRBV14
d_call: TRBD1
j_call: TRBJ2-2
clone_size: many
cdr3_length: 14
cdr3_nt: TGTGCCACCGCGACAGGGGAGTACACCGGGGAGCTGTTTTTT
cdr3_aa: CATATGEYTGELFF

v_call: TRBV19
d_call: NA
j_call: TRBJ2-7
clone_size: few
cdr3_length: 13
cdr3_nt: TGTGCCAGTAGTAGTACTAGCCTACACGAGCAGTACTTC
cdr3_aa: CASSSTSLHEQYF

v_call: TRBV19
d_call: TRBD2
j_call: TRBJ2-3
clone_size: few
cdr3_length: 16
cdr3_nt: TGTGCCAGTAGTCCATCGACTAGCGGGCGTACAGATACGCAGTATTTT
cdr3_aa: CASSPSTSGRTDTQYF

v_call: TRBV19
d_call: TRBD2
j_call: TRBJ2-7
clone_size: many
cdr3_length: 13
cdr3_nt: TGTGCCAGTAGTGTTGCTAGCGGTTACGAGCAGTACTTC
cdr3_aa: CASSVASGYEQYF

v_call: TRBV30
d_call: NA
j_call: TRBJ2-1
clone_size: many
cdr3_length: 11
cdr3_nt: TGTGCCTGCCCCCGAGGCGGTGAGCAGTTCTTC
cdr3_aa: CACPRGGEQFF

v_call: TRBV6-2/TRBV6-3
d_call: NA
j_call: TRBJ1-6
clone_size: NA
cdr3_length: 15
cdr3_nt: TGTGCCAGCAGTTACGCCCGCCCCCCCGATTCACCCCTCCACTTT
cdr3_aa: CASSYARPPDSPLHF

v_call: TRBV6-5
d_call: NA
j_call: TRBJ2-3
clone_size: NA
cdr3_length: 15
cdr3_nt: TGTGCCAGCAGCTCGGCGACGGCTAGCACAGATACGCAGTATTTT
cdr3_aa: CASSSATASTDTQYF

v_call: TRBV7-9
d_call: TRBD2
j_call: TRBJ2-5
clone_size: NA
cdr3_length: 16
cdr3_nt: TGTGCCAGCAGCTCGCTTAGCGGGGGGGCCCAAGAGACCCAGTACTTC
cdr3_aa: CASSSLSGGAQETQYF

v_call: TRBV6-2/TRBV6-3
d_call: TRBD1
j_call: TRBJ2-7
clone_size: NA
cdr3_length: 15
cdr3_nt: TGTGCCAGCAGCTCCAGGACAGGGGTTTTGACAGAGCAGTACTTC
cdr3_aa: CASSSRTGVLTEQYF

v_call: TRBV7-9
d_call: TRBD1
j_call: TRBJ1-2
clone_size: few
cdr3_length: 18
cdr3_nt: TGTGCCAGCAGCTTGGGCGGGACAGGGGAAGGCCCTAACTATGGCTACACCTTC
cdr3_aa: CASSLGGTGEGPNYGYTF

v_call: TRBV6-2/TRBV6-3
d_call: NA
j_call: TRBJ2-3
clone_size: many
cdr3_length: 14
cdr3_nt: TGTGCCAGCCAACACTGGGGCAGCACAGATACGCAGTATTTT
cdr3_aa: CASQHWGSTDTQYF

v_call: TRBV5-4
d_call: NA
j_call: TRBJ2-7
clone_size: many
cdr3_length: 18
cdr3_nt: TGTGCCAGCAGCTTGGCCCAATGGTCCGCAGGAGGTACCTACGAGCAGTACTTC
cdr3_aa: CASSLAQWSAGGTYEQYF

v_call: TRBV5-5
d_call: NA
j_call: TRBJ2-3
clone_size: many
cdr3_length: 13
cdr3_nt: TGTGCCAGCAGCCCCCAGAACACAGATACGCAGTATTTT
cdr3_aa: CASSPQNTDTQYF

v_call: TRBV6-5
d_call: NA
j_call: TRBJ1-5
clone_size: many
cdr3_length: 12
cdr3_nt: TGTGCCAGCAGTTACCCGGGAGGGCCCCAGCATTTT
cdr3_aa: CASSYPGGPQHF

v_call: TRBV5-6
d_call: NA
j_call: TRBJ1-1
clone_size: many
cdr3_length: 16
cdr3_nt: TGTGCCAGCAGCCCCGGGGTGCTGGGGGCGAACACTGAAGCTTTCTTT
cdr3_aa: CASSPGVLGANTEAFF

v_call: TRBV6-2/TRBV6-3
d_call: NA
j_call: TRBJ1-1
clone_size: many
cdr3_length: 16
cdr3_nt: TGTGCCAGCAGATTGAGCCGGGGAGGGACGAACACTGAAGCTTTCTTT
cdr3_aa: CASRLSRGGTNTEAFF

v_call: TRBV29-1
d_call: NA
j_call: TRBJ2-7
clone_size: many
cdr3_length: 16
cdr3_nt: TGCAGCGTTGAAGGGGGTCCGAGCGGAGACCCCTACGAGCAGTACTTC
cdr3_aa: CSVEGGPSGDPYEQYF

v_call: TRBV7-2
d_call: NA
j_call: TRBJ2-7
clone_size: many
cdr3_length: 14
cdr3_nt: TGTGCCAGCAGCTTCGGGCAGGCGACCTACGAGCAGTACTTC
cdr3_aa: CASSFGQATYEQYF

v_call: TRBV20-1
d_call: TRBD1
j_call: TRBJ2-2
clone_size: NA
cdr3_length: 17
cdr3_nt: TGCAGTGCCCAGAGGGACAGGGGTCAGAGTAAGGCCGGGGAGCTGTTTTTT
cdr3_aa: CSAQRDRGQSKAGELFF

v_call: TRBV6-5
d_call: TRBD2
j_call: TRBJ2-1
clone_size: few
cdr3_length: 16
cdr3_nt: TGTGCCAGCAGTGAACAACTAGCGGGAGAAGACAATGAGCAGTTCTTC
cdr3_aa: CASSEQLAGEDNEQFF

v_call: TRBV3-1
d_call: NA
j_call: TRBJ1-5
clone_size: few
cdr3_length: 13
cdr3_nt: TGTGCCAGCAGTGCTGGGCGGGGTCAGCCCCAGCATTTT
cdr3_aa: CASSAGRGQPQHF

v_call: TRBV20-1
d_call: TRBD1
j_call: TRBJ2-7
clone_size: many
cdr3_length: 13
cdr3_nt: TGCAGTGCTAGAACAGGGGACAACTACGAGCAGTACTTC
cdr3_aa: CSARTGDNYEQYF

v_call: TRBV13
d_call: TRBD1
j_call: TRBJ2-7
clone_size: NA
cdr3_length: 15
cdr3_nt: TGTGCCAGCATGCACAGGGGGTCAAGCTCCTACGAGCAGTACTTC
cdr3_aa: CASMHRGSSSYEQYF

v_call: TRBV10-3
d_call: NA
j_call: TRBJ2-3
clone_size: NA
cdr3_length: 13
cdr3_nt: TGTGCCATCAGTGCCCCGCCAGGAGATACGCAGTATTTT
cdr3_aa: CAISAPPGDTQYF

v_call: TRBV12-3/TRBV12-4
d_call: TRBD1
j_call: TRBJ2-1
clone_size: NA
cdr3_length: 13
cdr3_nt: TGTGCCAGCAGCGAGCCGACAGGGAATGAGCAGTTCTTC
cdr3_aa: CASSEPTGNEQFF

v_call: TRBV4-1
d_call: TRBD2
j_call: TRBJ2-1
clone_size: few
cdr3_length: 14
cdr3_nt: TGCGCCAGCAGCCTACTAGCGGGCAGCAATGAGCAGTTCTTC
cdr3_aa: CASSLLAGSNEQFF

v_call: TRBV3-1
d_call: NA
j_call: TRBJ1-5
clone_size: few
cdr3_length: 20
cdr3_nt: TGTGCCAGCAGCCAAGGTCCATTCGATACAGGGCGCTCCTCGGGGCAGCCCCAGCATTTT
cdr3_aa: CASSQGPFDTGRSSGQPQHF

v_call: TRBV4-3
d_call: NA
j_call: TRBJ2-7
clone_size: many
cdr3_length: 15
cdr3_nt: TGCGCCAGCAGCCAAGGACAGGGAGGGTTCTACGAGCAGTACTTC
cdr3_aa: CASSQGQGGFYEQYF

v_call: TRBV4-3
d_call: NA
j_call: TRBJ1-2
clone_size: few
cdr3_length: 16
cdr3_nt: TGCGCCAGCAGCCAACAGACCCCCACTACTAACTATGGCTACACCTTC
cdr3_aa: CASSQQTPTTNYGYTF

v_call: TRBV5-6
d_call: NA
j_call: TRBJ2-1
clone_size: NA
cdr3_length: 16
cdr3_nt: TGTGCCAGCAGCTTGGCCCTTGGACGGTCCATCGATGAGCAGTTCTTC
cdr3_aa: CASSLALGRSIDEQFF

v_call: TRBV20-1
d_call: NA
j_call: TRBJ1-4
clone_size: NA
cdr3_length: 15
cdr3_nt: TGCAGTGCTAGTACCGGAGAGGGACTTAATGGAAAACTGTTTTTT
cdr3_aa: CSASTGEGLNGKLFF

v_call: TRBV20-1
d_call: TRBD2
j_call: TRBJ2-7
clone_size: NA
cdr3_length: 15
cdr3_nt: TGCAGTGTAAGAGGTCGGCTAGCGGGGAACTACGAGCAGTACTTC
cdr3_aa: CSVRGRLAGNYEQYF

v_call: TRBV6-5
d_call: NA
j_call: TRBJ2-2
clone_size: few
cdr3_length: 15
cdr3_nt: TGTGCCAGCAGTTACGAGATCTCGAACACCGGGGAGCTGTTTTTT
cdr3_aa: CASSYEISNTGELFF

v_call: TRBV30
d_call: NA
j_call: TRBJ2-7
clone_size: NA
cdr3_length: 15
cdr3_nt: TGTGCCTGGAGTGTAATTACCAGCGAACTTTACGAGCAGTACTTC
cdr3_aa: CAWSVITSELYEQYF

v_call: TRBV12-3/TRBV12-4
d_call: NA
j_call: TRBJ1-4
clone_size: NA
cdr3_length: 14
cdr3_nt: TGTGCCAGCAGTTTTTCTGGGACTAATGAAAAACTGTTTTTT
cdr3_aa: CASSFSGTNEKLFF

v_call: TRBV7-2
d_call: NA
j_call: TRBJ2-2
clone_size: NA
cdr3_length: 13
cdr3_nt: TGTGCCAGCAGCTTCCCCTCTGCCGGGGAGCTGTGTTTT
cdr3_aa: CASSFPSAGELCF

v_call: TRBV19
d_call: NA
j_call: TRBJ1-5
clone_size: many
cdr3_length: 19
cdr3_nt: TGTGCCAGTAGTATTGGCTCCGAGTCAGGCCGCATTAGCAATCAGCCCCAGCATTTT
cdr3_aa: CASSIGSESGRISNQPQHF

v_call: TRBV29-1
d_call: NA
j_call: TRBJ1-2
clone_size: few
cdr3_length: 11
cdr3_nt: TGCAGCGTTGAAGAGGTGGAAGGCTACACCTTC
cdr3_aa: CSVEEVEGYTF

v_call: TRBV24-1
d_call: TRBD2
j_call: TRBJ2-1
clone_size: few
cdr3_length: 15
cdr3_nt: TGTGCCACCAGTGAAGGACTAGCGGGAGCCTATGAGCAGTTCTTC
cdr3_aa: CATSEGLAGAYEQFF

v_call: TRBV7-6
d_call: NA
j_call: TRBJ2-3
clone_size: many
cdr3_length: 16
cdr3_nt: TGTGCCAGCAGCTTAGTCATCGGGGGCGGCACAGATACGCAGTATTTT
cdr3_aa: CASSLVIGGGTDTQYF

v_call: TRBV6-6
d_call: NA
j_call: TRBJ2-7
clone_size: many
cdr3_length: 16
cdr3_nt: TGTGCCAGCAGTTACCAGGTTGGCGGGAACATCTACGAGCAGTACTTC
cdr3_aa: CASSYQVGGNIYEQYF

v_call: TRBV27
d_call: NA
j_call: TRBJ2-3
clone_size: NA
cdr3_length: 13
cdr3_nt: TGTGCCAGCAGTTGGAGAGGGTCAGATACGCAGTATTTT
cdr3_aa: CASSWRGSDTQYF

v_call: TRBV6-2/TRBV6-3
d_call: NA
j_call: TRBJ2-7
clone_size: NA
cdr3_length: 15
cdr3_nt: TGTGCCAGCAGTTATCGTCGTGACGGGCCATACGAGCAGTACTTC
cdr3_aa: CASSYRRDGPYEQYF

v_call: TRBV19
d_call: NA
j_call: TRBJ2-7
clone_size: few
cdr3_length: 15
cdr3_nt: TGTGCCAGTAGTATAGCCCCCTTAGAGGGCGACGAGCAGTACTTC
cdr3_aa: CASSIAPLEGDEQYF

v_call: TRBV9
d_call: TRBD1
j_call: TRBJ2-1
clone_size: NA
cdr3_length: 15
cdr3_nt: TGTGCCAGCACCGCCCGGGACAGGGAAAACAATGAGCAGTTCTTC
cdr3_aa: CASTARDRENNEQFF

v_call: TRBV19
d_call: TRBD2
j_call: TRBJ2-7
clone_size: NA
cdr3_length: 15
cdr3_nt: TGTGCCAGTAGTACAGCGGGGGGGCTTCTTGACGAGCAGTACTTC
cdr3_aa: CASSTAGGLLDEQYF

v_call: TRBV6-5
d_call: TRBD1
j_call: TRBJ2-7
clone_size: many
cdr3_length: 15
cdr3_nt: TGTGCCAGCAGACCGAACAACAGGGGAGCCAACGAGCAGTACTTC
cdr3_aa: CASRPNNRGANEQYF

v_call: TRBV7-9
d_call: NA
j_call: TRBJ1-2
clone_size: NA
cdr3_length: 14
cdr3_nt: TGTGCCAGCAGCCAGACCAGAACCGACTATGGCTACACCTTC
cdr3_aa: CASSQTRTDYGYTF

v_call: TRBV24-1
d_call: TRBD1
j_call: TRBJ2-2
clone_size: few
cdr3_length: 16
cdr3_nt: TGTGCCACCAGTGAAAACAGGGGTTCGAGCACCGGGGAGCTGTTTTTT
cdr3_aa: CATSENRGSSTGELFF

v_call: TRBV19
d_call: NA
j_call: TRBJ2-5
clone_size: NA
cdr3_length: 15
cdr3_nt: TGTGCCAGTAGCTGGGGAGGGGGTTTTGATGAGACCCAGTACTTC
cdr3_aa: CASSWGGGFDETQYF

v_call: TRBV20-1
d_call: TRBD1
j_call: TRBJ2-5
clone_size: NA
cdr3_length: 15
cdr3_nt: TGCAGTGCTAGAGAGGACAGGAGGTCTGGGGAGACCCAGTACTTC
cdr3_aa: CSAREDRRSGETQYF

v_call: TRBV7-6
d_call: NA
j_call: TRBJ2-7
clone_size: NA
cdr3_length: 14
cdr3_nt: TGTGCCAGCAGCCCGACTACAGGGTACCACGAGCAGTACTTC
cdr3_aa: CASSPTTGYHEQYF

v_call: TRBV20-1
d_call: TRBD1
j_call: TRBJ1-1
clone_size: NA
cdr3_length: 19
cdr3_nt: TGCAGTGCTAGAATCCTGCCAGACAGGGGACGCTATATGAACACTGAAGCTTTCTTT
cdr3_aa: CSARILPDRGRYMNTEAFF

v_call: TRBV4-1
d_call: NA
j_call: TRBJ2-7
clone_size: once
cdr3_length: 15
cdr3_nt: TGCGCCAGCAGCCTCCATGAAGGAAGCTCCCACGAGCAGTACTTC
cdr3_aa: CASSLHEGSSHEQYF

v_call: TRBV11-2
d_call: TRBD1
j_call: TRBJ2-1
clone_size: many
cdr3_length: 15
cdr3_nt: TGTGCCAGCAGCCAAACAGGGGGCTTCGACAATGAGCAGTTCTTC
cdr3_aa: CASSQTGGFDNEQFF

v_call: TRBV20-1
d_call: TRBD1
j_call: TRBJ1-6
clone_size: NA
cdr3_length: 17
cdr3_nt: TGCAGTGCCCGACAGGGGCAGGTCCCAAATACTAGTTCACCCCTCCACTTT
cdr3_aa: CSARQGQVPNTSSPLHF

v_call: TRBV6-5
d_call: NA
j_call: TRBJ1-1
clone_size: NA
cdr3_length: 13
cdr3_nt: TGTGCCAGCAGTCGAGGGTGGAGCACTGAAGCTTTCTTT
cdr3_aa: CASSRGWSTEAFF